Each of the 16 T cell receptor beta chains below was sequenced from the same sample in a study of T cell responses to AZD1222 COVID-19 vaccine. The repertoire was sequenced with immunoSEQ multiplex PCR; TCRdb's copy has only in-frame clones and lacks some. The table records some 150,000 clones, 70% to 90% of them present only once. This specimen was peripheral blood, taken 28 days after the second dose of the MenACWY control vaccine. The receptors originated from an adult who received the MenACWY meningococcal vaccine as a control.

The rearrangement joins TRBV9 to TRBJ1-5; D unresolved. The germline gives CDR1 SGDLS, CDR2 YYNGEE. V lost 7 bases, J lost 0 bases, and 11 bases lay in between. The CDR3 contains 14 residues. CDR3 protein: CASSTDPSNQPQHF. The CDR3 DNA sequence: TGTGCCAGCTCCACGGACCCTAGCAATCAGCCCCAGCATTTT.

The chain combines TRBV9 with TRBJ1-2, with D uncertain. Germline V lookup: CDR1 SGDLS, CDR2 YYNGEE. This CDR3 has 12 residues. V dropped 2 bases and J dropped 8 bases, with 10 bases sitting between them. The CDR3 loop is CASSVLGSGYTF. CDR3 nucleotides: TGTGCCAGCAGCGTCCTCGGCAGCGGCTACACCTTC.

The gene calls are TRBV4-1 and TRBJ1-2; D is possibly TRBD1 (6 bases). Germline values: CDR1 MGHRA, CDR2 YSYEKL. Deletions cut 0 bases from V and 4 bases from J, with 18 bases between. This CDR3 is 17 amino acids long. CDR3 in amino acids: CASSQDLRWGAVYGYTF. CDR3 DNA sequence: TGCGCCAGCAGCCAAGATCTCCGCTGGGGGGCTGTCTATGGCTACACCTTC.

The chain combines TRBV2 with TRBJ1-1; tentative D call: TRBD1 (6 bases). V was pared by 8 bases and J by 8 bases, with 21 bases between. CDR3 length: 14 amino acids. The germline V gene encodes CDR1 SNHLY and CDR2 FYNNEI. CDR3 bases: TGTGCCAGCGGACGGGGGGGCTCTCTAGGCGAAGCTTTCTTT. Translated: CASGRGGSLGEAFF. The full variable domain, rest sourced from reference TRBV2 and TRBJ1-1, is EPEVTQTPSHQVTQMGQEVILRCVPISNHLYFYWYRQILGQKVEFLVSFYNNEISEKSEIFDDQFSVERPDGSNFTLKIRSTKLEDSAMYFCASGRGGSLGEAFFGQGTRLTVV.

The V call is TRBV6-5, the J call TRBJ2-3; TRBD2 matches at 10 bases. Trimming took 7 bases from V and 7 from J; bases not matched to a gene: 8. Looked up from germline, CDR1 is MNHEY and CDR2 is SVGAGI. CDR3 length equals 14 residues. The CDR3 region is CASNQREGPNTQYF. The DNA for the CDR3 is TGTGCCAGCAATCAGCGGGAGGGCCCTAATACGCAGTATTTT.

The gene calls are TRBV29-1 and TRBJ1-3; TRBD1 agrees at 7 bases. V was pared by 2 bases and J by 1 base, with 5 bases of the junction left unmatched. The length of the CDR3 is 15 residues. The germline V gene encodes CDR1 SQVTM and CDR2 ANQGSEA. The CDR3 is CSVEQGVKSGNTIYF. The CDR3 coding sequence is TGCAGCGTTGAACAGGGGGTAAAGTCTGGAAACACCATATATTTT.

The gene calls are TRBV18 and TRBJ1-2, with D tentatively TRBD1 (5 bases). The length of the CDR3 is 16 residues. The ends were cut back, 1 base at V and 3 bases at J, with 15 bases in the middle. Germline CDR1 reads KGHSH; CDR2 reads LQKENI. CDR3 in amino acids: CASSPRQGTRDYGYTF. The CDR3 DNA follows: TGTGCCAGCTCACCACGGCAGGGAACCCGAGACTATGGCTACACCTTC.

This rearrangement joins TRBV5-6 to TRBJ2-1, with D maybe TRBD2 (6 bases). Germline values: CDR1 SGHDT, CDR2 YYEEEE. The length of the CDR3 is 14 residues. Trimming stripped 8 bases from V and 7 bases from J, with 19 bases between. The CDR3 coding sequence is TGTGCCAGTAGATTAGGGACTTATGGGAATGAGCAGTTCTTC. It codes for CASRLGTYGNEQFF. Supplemented by reference TRBV5-6 and TRBJ2-1, the full variable domain reads DAGVTQSPTHLIKTRGQQVTLRCSPKSGHDTVSWYQQALGQGPQFIFQYYEEEERQRGNFPDRFSGHQFPNYSSELNVNALLLGDSALYLCASRLGTYGNEQFFGPGTRLTVL.

The chain combines TRBV10-3 with TRBJ2-5; TRBD1 aligns across 7 bases. Germline-derived CDR1 and CDR2 are ENHRY and SYGVKD. Losses at the gene ends were 10 bases for V and 5 bases for J; bases not matched to a gene: 10. This CDR3 contains 13 residues. The CDR3 loop is CATLGQLGETQYF. CDR3 nucleotides: TGTGCCACGTTGGGACAGTTAGGGGAGACCCAGTACTTC.

In this sample, this clone turned up once. At one end the junction does not follow the germline gene, possibly because of a read error. Other nucleotide sequences from this sample produce the same CDR3. The chain has TRBV5-5 and TRBJ2-7; 13 nucleotides align to TRBD2. The length of the CDR3 is 16 residues. Germline CDR1 is SGHKS and CDR2 is YYEKEE (reference sequence). The DNA for the CDR3 is TGTGCCAGCAGCCGGACTAGCGGGAGTCCCTCCAACGAGCAGTACTTC. It yields the protein CASSRTSGSPSNEQYF.

V is TRBV4-1 and J is TRBJ2-7; TRBD2 matches at 12 bases. The ends lost 1 base at V and 2 bases at J; junction bases unmatched: 9. This CDR3 spans 18 amino acids. Germline CDR1 reads MGHRA; CDR2 reads YSYEKL. The CDR3 DNA reads as TGCGCCAGCAGCCAAGTTTGGACTAGCGGGACTAAGACCTACGAGCAGTACTTC. Translated: CASSQVWTSGTKTYEQYF.

The gene calls are TRBV28 and TRBJ2-7, with 8 positions matching TRBD1. The germline gives CDR1 MDHEN, CDR2 SYDVKM. Trimming removed 4 bases from V and 3 bases from J; junction bases left unmatched: 5. The CDR3 covers 14 residues. The DNA of the CDR3 is TGTGCCAGCAGTTCCCCCGGGACAGGCTACGAGCAGTACGTC. Protein sequence: CASSSPGTGYEQYV.

The chain has TRBV10-3 and TRBJ2-2; 12 positions match TRBD1. V lost 10 bases to trimming and J lost 4 bases; unmatched junction nucleotides: 19. The CDR3 length is 19 residues. Germline lookup yields CDR1 ENHRY and CDR2 SYGVKD. CDR3 in amino acids: CATAAPGQGAGLSTGELFF. CDR3 sequence (DNA): TGTGCCACCGCCGCTCCGGGACAGGGGGCTGGCTTGAGCACCGGGGAGCTGTTTTTT.

The V gene is TRBV12-3 or TRBV12-4, the J gene TRBJ2-5; either TRBD1 or TRBD2 may supply D (5 bases each). The germline V and J ends were trimmed by 6 bases and 4 bases, with 12 bases remaining between them. CDR3 length: 13 amino acids. The DNA for the CDR3 is TGTGCCAGCAGCCGGGACGAAACAGAGACCCAGTACTTC. Its translation: CASSRDETETQYF.

This chain uses TRBV2 with TRBJ1-6; unclear D gene. Deletions cut 2 bases from V and 5 bases from J, with 7 bases between. This CDR3 is built from 14 residues. Germline CDR1 SNHLY, CDR2 FYNNEI. The CDR3 sequence: CASSEWGNNSPLHF. For the CDR3, the DNA is TGTGCCAGCAGTGAATGGGGTAATAATTCACCCCTCCACTTT.

This rearrangement joins TRBV6-5 to TRBJ1-2; D possibly corresponds to TRBD1 (5 bases). Germline V gives CDR1 MNHEY, CDR2 SVGAGI. Trimming took 8 bases from V and 0 from J, leaving 13 bases between them. The CDR3 contains 14 residues. The CDR3 region has the DNA TGTGCCAGCGGGGCCGGGCCTACTAACTATGGCTACACCTTC. This codes for CASGAGPTNYGYTF.